This is a list of T cell receptor beta chains from one sample in a study of blood T cell repertoires in COVID-19. Sequencing used immunoSEQ multiplex PCR; TCRdb keeps in-frame clones, though not all of them. The data hold tens of thousands of clones, with just over 85% observed a single time. Sample: peripheral blood. The source of these receptors is an elderly man with active COVID-19. Both conserved end residues are trimmed from each CDR3. The size field is filled for only some rows; it gives once, few, many or a size class.

J | size | V | CDR3
TRBJ2-7 | once | TRBV28 | ASSSRAYEQY
TRBJ2-5 | - | TRBV18 | ASSPPPTSGGETQY
TRBJ2-3 | - | TRBV20-1 | SASLTGGGSDTQY
TRBJ1-1 | - | TRBV30 | AWSLRAVGTEAF
TRBJ1-2 | - | TRBV19 | ASSIGRMVRAGGYT
TRBJ1-1 | - | TRBV6-5 | ASSNRVGTEAF
TRBJ2-7 | - | TRBV5-6 | ASSLRAYEQY
TRBJ2-5 | - | TRBV7-9 | ASSLTSDQETQY
TRBJ2-7 | - | TRBV19 | ASSPSSRTGILYEQY
TRBJ2-7 | - | TRBV28 | ASSRAGTGGHEQY
TRBJ2-3 | - | TRBV9 | ASSVVLAGGRDTQY
TRBJ1-1 | - | TRBV12-5 | ASGPAQTGMNTEAF
TRBJ1-5 | - | TRBV5-4 | ASSDRGGNQPQH
TRBJ2-3 | once | TRBV18 | ASSPARLSTDTQY
TRBJ2-5 | once | TRBV5-1 | ASSLEGGRAAETQY
TRBJ2-3 | - | TRBV6-6 | ASSPGRTRTDTQY
TRBJ2-1 | - | TRBV6-5 | ASSYSGNNEQF
TRBJ1-5 | medium-sized | TRBV30 | AWSVEGDNNQPQH
TRBJ1-2 | - | TRBV6-5 | ASSRNSYGYT
TRBJ1-3 | medium-sized | TRBV5-1 | ASSLGETASGNTIY
TRBJ2-5 | - | TRBV7-8 | ATGQASRETQY
TRBJ1-1 | - | TRBV28 | ASSLDRGKTEAF
TRBJ2-5 | - | TRBV30 | AWNTDRYQETQY
TRBJ1-4 | - | TRBV7-9 | ASSLAAGDIEKLF